Each of the 25 T cell receptor beta chains below was sequenced from the same sample in a study of blood T cell repertoires in COVID-19. Method: immunoSEQ multiplex PCR; TCRdb's copy keeps in-frame clones and lacks some. The sample consists of around 160,000 clones, approximately 78% of them appearing once. The sequencing input was peripheral blood. These receptors were collected from a human donor in a cohort sampled during active COVID-19.

The table lists this clone with a few counts. This chain uses TRBV6-1 with TRBJ1-5, with D unclear. The CDR3 totals 17 residues. V gave up 1 base and J gave up 1 base, with 14 bases separating them. Germline V gene sequence: CDR1 MNHNS, CDR2 SASEGT. The CDR3 DNA sequence: TGTGCCAGCAGTGAAGAGGCGGGCGACCGAAGCAATCAGCCCCAGCATTTT. Protein: CASSEEAGDRSNQPQHF.

Comment on this clone: One end of the junction varies from germline; a read error may be responsible. This chain links TRBV11-3 with TRBJ2-7, with D possibly being TRBD2 (7 bases). The V gene's germline CDR1 is SGHNT and CDR2 YENEEA. The CDR3 contains 12 residues. This chain's CDR3 is CASSTLRGALNF. The DNA of the CDR3 is TGTGCCAGCAGCACACTACGGGGGGCGTTGAACTTC.

This sequence joins TRBV9 and TRBJ2-5; no clear D gene. The CDR3 sequence is 14 residues long. Trimming took 4 bases from V and 7 from J, leaving 17 bases between them. Germline V gene lookup returns CDR1 SGDLS and CDR2 YYNGEE. Here the CDR3 DNA reads TGTGCCAGCAGCCCTGAGTCGGTCCCGGGGACCCAGTACTTC. As protein: CASSPESVPGTQYF.

The chain carries TRBV11-2 and TRBJ2-1; 8 bases match TRBD2. The germline V gene encodes CDR1 SGHAT and CDR2 FQNNGV. The CDR3 consists of 15 residues. The J segment lost 0 bases and the V segment lost 5 bases, leaving 3 bases of the junction unmatched. CDR3 coding DNA: TGTGCCAGCAGCCCCGGGACTAGCTCCTACAATGAGCAGTTCTTC. Translated: CASSPGTSSYNEQFF.

The V and J genes are TRBV6-5 and TRBJ1-1; no reliable D call. Germline CDR1 reads MNHEY; CDR2 reads SVGAGI. This CDR3 is 16 amino acids long. Trimming removed 3 bases from V and 5 bases from J, with 19 bases in between. The CDR3 DNA reads as TGTGCCAGCAGTTATGAACTAGGGATTGCGGGTACTGAAGCTTTCTTT. Protein sequence: CASSYELGIAGTEAFF.

J is TRBJ1-3 and V is TRBV2; 9 bases agree with TRBD1. Germline loops: CDR1 SNHLY, CDR2 FYNNEI. The CDR3 runs 16 residues. J gave up 2 bases and V 6 bases, and 8 bases lay outside the gene matches. DNA of the CDR3: TGTGCCAGCAGCTATACCGGGACAGGGCCTGGAAACACCATATATTTT. Protein: CASSYTGTGPGNTIYF.

The V gene is TRBV21-1, the J gene TRBJ1-2; the table assigns TRBD1, which was not confirmed against the DNA. TRBV21-1 is a listed pseudogene. The CDR3 runs to 16 residues. The CDR3 coding sequence is TGTGCCAGCAGCAAAAAAGGGACAGAGCTTAACTATGGCTACACCTTC. Protein: CASSKKGTELNYGYTF.

This chain uses TRBV30 with TRBJ1-1; no definite D call. Germline CDR1 GTSNPN, CDR2 SVGIG (reference sequence). The CDR3 consists of 12 residues. The ends were cut back, 2 bases at V and 8 bases at J, with 12 bases in the middle. The CDR3 DNA follows: TGTGCCTGGAGTCCCCGGCAGGCGGAAGCTTTCTTT. Protein: CAWSPRQAEAFF.

The chain links TRBV7-3 to TRBJ1-2, with D possibly being TRBD1 (5 bases). The V and J ends lost 1 base and 8 bases respectively, with 11 bases between them. CDR1 SGHTA and CDR2 FQGTGA come from the germline V gene. This CDR3 contains 13 residues. CDR3 amino acids: CASSLMEGAGYTF. The CDR3 DNA is TGTGCCAGCAGCTTAATGGAAGGGGCAGGCTACACCTTC.

This clone has only a few counts. The chain recombines TRBV10-3 with TRBJ2-2, with TRBD1 as a possible D gene (5 bases). Germline V CDR1 and CDR2: ENHRY, SYGVKD. The CDR3 totals 14 residues. V lost 5 bases to trimming and J lost 0 bases, with 7 bases between them. CDR3 DNA: TGTGCCATCAGTACAGGAGCGAACACCGGGGAGCTGTTTTTT. It specifies CAISTGANTGELFF.

The chain is built from TRBV5-4 and TRBJ2-7, with D tentatively TRBD1 (6 bases). CDR3 length: 13 amino acids. Trimming removed 1 base from V and 8 bases from J, with 13 bases in between. Per the germline V gene, CDR1 is SGHNT and CDR2 is YYREEE (reference sequence). The CDR3 region is CASSLRQDNKQYF. In DNA form, the CDR3 reads TGTGCCAGCAGCTTGCGACAGGATAACAAGCAGTACTTC.

The chain recombines TRBV28 with TRBJ1-2, with D possibly matching TRBD1 (5 bases). The germline gives CDR1 MDHEN, CDR2 SYDVKM. The CDR3 is made up of 13 amino acids. Trimming stripped 4 bases from V and 4 bases from J, with 10 bases between. The CDR3 spells CASSSRGFYGYTF. As DNA, the CDR3 is TGTGCCAGCAGTTCGCGGGGGTTCTATGGCTACACCTTC.

The chain's CDR3 is CASSSLGTGFNEQFF. DNA for the CDR3: TGTGCCAGTAGTTCCCTCGGGACAGGGTTCAATGAGCAGTTCTTC. The chain carries TRBV19 and TRBJ2-1; 9 positions agree with TRBD1. Germline loops: CDR1 LNHDA, CDR2 SQIVND (reference sequence). Unmatched junction bases numbered 8, after V lost 5 bases and J lost 6 bases. The CDR3 has 15 residues.

The chain carries TRBV10-1 and TRBJ1-1; 7 bases map to TRBD1. CDR1 and CDR2 (germline): WNHNN, SYGVQD (reference sequence). Trimming cost V 5 bases and J 4 bases; bases outside gene matches: 16. The CDR3 has 17 amino acids. The CDR3 sequence: CASSSGENRGSGTEAFF. The CDR3, as DNA: TGCGCCAGCAGTTCCGGGGAAAACAGGGGATCGGGCACTGAAGCTTTCTTT.

This chain links TRBV5-1 with TRBJ2-2, with 9 positions matching TRBD1. Germline V CDR1 and CDR2: SGHRS, YFSETQ. The CDR3 totals 17 residues. V lost 3 bases, J lost 3 bases, and 9 bases stayed unmatched. CDR3: CASSSTGTGKHTGELFF. The CDR3 DNA reads TGCGCCAGCAGCTCAACCGGGACAGGGAAACACACCGGGGAGCTGTTTTTT.

The chain links TRBV19 to TRBJ1-1, with a possible D match to TRBD1 (5 bases). There are 13 residues in the CDR3. Trimming pared 5 bases from V and 4 bases from J, leaving 11 bases between. Germline V CDR1 and CDR2: LNHDA, SQIVND (reference sequence). The CDR3 spells CASSPQGGTEAFF. CDR3 coding DNA: TGTGCCAGTAGTCCTCAGGGCGGCACTGAAGCTTTCTTT.

This clone has just a few counts. V is TRBV20-1 and J is TRBJ1-6; D may be TRBD1 (5 bases). Germline loops: CDR1 DFQATT, CDR2 SNEGSKA (reference sequence). V gave up 5 bases and J gave up 0 bases, with 8 bases separating them. The CDR3 has 14 amino acids. The CDR3 loop is CSARGASYNSPLHF. CDR3 coding DNA: TGCAGTGCTCGTGGGGCCTCCTATAATTCACCCCTCCACTTT.

This clone has a count of ten or more. CDR3 bases: TGTGCCAGCAGCTTGGAGGGGCAGCTTGTCTATGGCTACACCTTC. This codes for CASSLEGQLVYGYTF. The chain uses TRBV7-8 and TRBJ1-2, with D perhaps matching TRBD1 (5 bases). Looked up from germline, CDR1 is SGHVS and CDR2 is FQNEAQ. V was shortened by 3 bases and J by 4 bases, with 15 bases between the two germline ends. The CDR3 runs to 15 residues.

This chain joins TRBV6-1 and TRBJ1-6, with D possibly TRBD1 on 6 matching bases. V was shortened by 2 bases and J by 9 bases, with 14 bases between the two germline ends. The CDR3 is made up of 15 amino acids. Germline V CDR1 and CDR2: MNHNS, SASEGT. The CDR3 DNA is TGTGCCAGCAGTGAATTCGGTCAGGGGACTTCACCCCTCCACTTT. It translates to CASSEFGQGTSPLHF.

This clone was recorded at least ten times. The CDR3 nucleotides read TGTGCCTGGACCGGGGACACAGATACGCAGTATTTT. Protein product: CAWTGDTDTQYF. The chain couples TRBV30 to TRBJ2-3; a possible D gene is TRBD2 (5 bases). Germline assignment: CDR1 GTSNPN and CDR2 SVGIG (reference sequence). This CDR3 contains 12 residues. Between the trimmed V and J ends, which lost 4 bases and 2 bases, there was a span of 7 bases.

V gene TRBV4-3 combines with J gene TRBJ1-5; D not certain. Germline V gene sequence: CDR1 LGHNA, CDR2 YSLEER. CDR3 size: 16 residues. With 0 bases removed from V and 0 bases from J, the gap between germline ends came to 9 bases. As DNA, the CDR3 is TGCGCCAGCAGCCAAGATCTTCGGGGTAGCAATCAGCCCCAGCATTTT. Protein: CASSQDLRGSNQPQHF.

The genes are TRBV23-1 and TRBJ1-3, with 8 positions matching TRBD1. TRBV23-1 is marked as an open reading frame, function uncertain. Trimming at V came to 2 bases and at J to 7 bases, leaving 13 bases not matched to a gene. CDR3 size: 17 residues. The CDR3 sequence is CASSQTRADREVNTIYF. DNA for the CDR3: TGCGCCAGCAGTCAAACTCGCGCGGACAGGGAAGTGAACACCATATATTTT.

The chain employs TRBV24-1 and TRBJ2-1; weak D call: TRBD2 (6 bases). The CDR3 has 15 amino acids. Germline-derived CDR1 and CDR2 are KGHDR and SFDVKD. Trimming stripped 7 bases from V and 3 bases from J, with 15 bases between. CDR3 in amino acids: CATSLGQAGYNEQFF. The CDR3 DNA follows: TGTGCCACCAGCCTCGGGCAAGCGGGCTACAATGAGCAGTTCTTC.

V gene TRBV6-5 combines with J gene TRBJ1-4; 9 bases are shared with TRBD1. The CDR3 spans 14 residues. V dropped 6 bases and J dropped 7; count of bases not matched to a gene: 6. Germline V CDR1 and CDR2: MNHEY, SVGAGI. Here the CDR3 reads CASSQGQGGEKLFF. The CDR3 DNA reads as TGTGCCAGCAGCCAGGGACAGGGTGGTGAAAAACTGTTTTTT.

CDR3 protein: CASSPQGNQPQHF. CDR3 coding DNA: TGCGCCAGCAGCCCACAGGGTAATCAGCCCCAGCATTTT. This sequence joins TRBV10-2 and TRBJ1-5; D perhaps matches TRBD1 (6 bases). This CDR3 is built from 13 residues. The germline CDR1 and CDR2 sequences are WSHSY and SAAADI. Trimming cost V 6 bases and J 4 bases, with 10 bases left between them.